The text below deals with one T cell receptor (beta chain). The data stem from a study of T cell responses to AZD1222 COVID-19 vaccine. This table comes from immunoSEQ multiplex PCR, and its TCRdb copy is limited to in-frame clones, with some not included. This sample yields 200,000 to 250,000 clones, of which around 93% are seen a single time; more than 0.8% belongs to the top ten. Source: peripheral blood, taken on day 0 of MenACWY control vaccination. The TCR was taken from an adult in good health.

The CDR3 region is CASSLSLRSLSPLHF. The CDR3 coding sequence is TGTGCCAGCAGTTTGTCTCTTCGAAGCCTATCACCCCTCCACTTT. J is TRBJ1-6 and V is TRBV7-2; D gene uncertain. This CDR3 is built from 15 residues. The germline V and J ends were trimmed by 6 bases and 10 bases, with 19 bases remaining between them. Germline V gives CDR1 SGHTA, CDR2 FQGNSA. Using reference TRBV7-2 and TRBJ1-6 for the parts outside the CDR3, the full variable domain is GAGVSQSPSNKVTEKGKDVELRCDPISGHTALYWYRQSLGQGLEFLIYFQGNSAPDKSGLPSDRFSAERTGGSVSTLTIQRTQQEDSAVYLCASSLSLRSLSPLHFGNGTRLTVT.